This TCR beta chain was identified during a study of CD8+CD57+ T cells in acquired aplastic anemia. Study information: Recorded DNA amounts for sorted CD4+ and CD8+ cells had an average of approximately 3.2 ug.

In the case of this clonotype: Its antigen is not identified.

Trimming removed 0 bases from V and 6 bases from J, with 16 bases in between. Germline CDR1 reads SGDLS; CDR2 reads YYNGEE. The length of the CDR3 is 16 residues. It was patients with CD8+CD57+ cell expansion by flow cytometry who were chosen for sequencing. CDR3 and TCR beta VDJ profiling relied on genomic DNA as the template. TCRdb re-called the reads through MiXCR, storing one row per CDR3 protein. The data contain 180,000 or so distinct CDR3 sequences, roughly 50% of them seen just once; the ten biggest clones take up about 1.8%. Findings and limits, study-wide: Roughly 31 CD8+ CDR3 sequences were shared between patients and controls. The CD8+ Simpson's diversity of patients and controls was not significantly different.

J is TRBJ2-1 and V is TRBV9, with D unresolved. The sequence was obtained from a human donor with aplastic anemia. The material sequenced was sorted CD4+, CD8+, or CD8+CD57+ T cells (not recorded which) from PBMCs. DNA for the CDR3: TGTGCCAGCAGCGTAGCTTTGCGAATTTCGGCCAATGAGCAGTTCTTC. Residues: CASSVALRISANEQFF.